The 19 T cell receptor beta chains reported below all come from one sample, sequenced in a study of T-cell memory formation after mild COVID-19. TCRdb analysed the 5' RACE reads with MiXCR anew, one entry per CDR3 protein. The repertoire has under 700,000 distinct CDR3 sequences, around 21% of them found once; the top ten carry 12%. The specimen was PBMCs or a T cell subset sorted from them (not recorded which). The source of these receptors is an adult woman who had mild COVID-19 (a few samples of this study predate the infection). Cell type and time point are not known.

This clonotype was recorded at least ten times. The genes are TRBV5-6 and TRBJ1-5, with 8 bases aligning to TRBD1. The CDR3 is made up of 16 amino acids. Germline V CDR1 and CDR2: SGHDT, YYEEEE. V lost 2 bases and J lost 4; bases outside the gene matches: 8. The CDR3 reads CASSFHWGQANQPQHF. The CDR3 DNA reads as TGTGCCAGCAGCTTCCACTGGGGACAGGCTAATCAGCCCCAGCATTTT.

This clonotype was found a few times. J is TRBJ2-1 and V is TRBV24-1; D not certain. Germline CDR1 is KGHDR and CDR2 is SFDVKD. V was pared by 6 bases and J by 2 bases, with 4 bases between. CDR3 length equals 12 residues. CDR3 in amino acids: CATSSTYNEQFF. The DNA of the CDR3 is TGTGCCACCAGTAGTACCTACAATGAGCAGTTCTTC.

This rearrangement joins TRBV30 to TRBJ2-6; D not resolved. CDR3 size: 15 residues. V lost 0 bases, J lost 2 bases, and 8 bases lay in between. The germline V gene has CDR1 GTSNPN and CDR2 SVGIG (reference sequence). CDR3 nucleotides: TGTGCCTGGAGTGTTGGCATAACTGGGGCCAACGTCCTGACTTTC. It codes for CAWSVGITGANVLTF.

This clonotype was recorded a few times. The chain employs TRBV12-3 or TRBV12-4 and TRBJ2-1, with D possibly called TRBD1 or TRBD2 (5 bases each). Trimming stripped 0 bases from V and 3 bases from J, with 12 bases between. The CDR3 runs to 16 residues. The CDR3: CASSLAGMGVYNEQFF. The CDR3 DNA follows: TGTGCCAGCAGTTTAGCAGGGATGGGGGTCTACAATGAGCAGTTCTTC.

This clonotype has just a few counts. The V and J genes are TRBV6-5 and TRBJ1-5; unclear D gene. Germline CDR1 reads MNHEY; CDR2 reads SVGAGI. CDR3 length: 13 residues. Trimming removed 4 bases from V and 7 bases from J, with 11 bases in between. The chain's CDR3 is CASSSWEGQPQHF. CDR3 bases: TGTGCCAGCAGTTCGTGGGAGGGCCAGCCCCAGCATTTT.

This chain connects TRBV7-9 to TRBJ1-2; a weak D match, TRBD1 (5 bases). V gave up 1 base and J gave up 4 bases, with 13 bases separating them. The CDR3 sequence is 15 residues long. The V gene's germline CDR1 is SEHNR and CDR2 FQNEAQ (reference sequence). The CDR3 sequence: CASSLGYSTGYGYTF. DNA of the CDR3: TGTGCCAGCAGCTTAGGCTACTCCACAGGCTATGGCTACACCTTC.

This clonotype turned up a few times. V is TRBV20-1 and J is TRBJ2-1; a weak D match, TRBD1 (6 bases). Trimming took 1 base from V and 4 from J, leaving 8 bases between them. CDR3 length equals 13 residues. In germline, CDR1 is DFQATT, CDR2 SNEGSKA (reference sequence). The CDR3 bases are TGCAGTGCTAGAGGGGACAAATACAATGAGCAGTTCTTC. It yields the protein CSARGDKYNEQFF.

This clonotype came up a few times. V and J are TRBV6-2 or TRBV6-3 and TRBJ2-5; D remains unclear. Per germline, CDR1 MNHEY and CDR2 SVGEGT. CDR3 size: 14 residues. V lost 0 bases and J lost 4, with 9 bases in between. In DNA, the CDR3 is TGTGCCAGCAGTTACTCGAGGTCGGGAGAGACCCAGTACTTC. It yields the protein CASSYSRSGETQYF.

This clonotype was seen only a few times. V and J are TRBV12-3 or TRBV12-4 and TRBJ1-5; TRBD1 agrees at 10 bases. The V segment lost 3 bases and the J segment 7 bases; nucleotides outside the gene matches: 6. The CDR3 is 15 residues long. The CDR3 DNA is TGTGCCAGCAGTTTGGGGGACAGGGGTTTCCAGCCCCAGCATTTT. It encodes CASSLGDRGFQPQHF.

This chain connects TRBV7-9 to TRBJ1-1; D is unresolved. The CDR3 totals 14 residues. With 4 bases removed from V and 1 base from J, the gap between germline ends came to 10 bases. Germline CDR1 SEHNR, CDR2 FQNEAQ (reference sequence). The CDR3 sequence is CASSSGNWNTEAFF. In DNA, the CDR3 is TGTGCCAGCAGCTCAGGAAACTGGAACACTGAAGCTTTCTTT. The variable domain in full, completed from reference TRBV7-9 and TRBJ1-1, reads DTGVSQNPRHKITKRGQNVTFRCDPISEHNRLYWYRQTLGQGPEFLTYFQNEAQLEKSRLLSDRFSAERPKGSFSTLEIQRTEQGDSAMYLCASSSGNWNTEAFFGQGTRLTVV.

The chain carries TRBV6-6 and TRBJ2-7, with 8 nucleotides matching TRBD1. This CDR3 region has 13 residues. Trimming at V came to 6 bases and at J to 5 bases, leaving 6 bases not matched to a gene. Germline V CDR1 and CDR2: MNHNY, SVGAGI (reference sequence). The CDR3 DNA is TGTGCCAGCAGCACAGGGGGAATCCACGAGCAGTACTTC. The encoded protein is CASSTGGIHEQYF.

The rearrangement joins TRBV19 to TRBJ2-1; weak D call: TRBD2 (6 bases). Trimming took 5 bases from V and 0 from J, leaving 11 bases between them. This CDR3 is built from 15 residues. Germline V gene data show CDR1 as LNHDA and CDR2 as SQIVND (reference sequence). CDR3 nucleotide sequence: TGTGCCAGTAGTGAGCGGGTTAGCTCCTACAATGAGCAGTTCTTC. Protein sequence: CASSERVSSYNEQFF.

This clonotype was seen repeatedly, ten times or more. The chain uses TRBV24-1 and TRBJ1-1; TRBD1 agrees at 7 bases. Looked up from germline, CDR1 is KGHDR and CDR2 is SFDVKD. CDR3 length: 16 residues. Trimming removed 3 bases from V and 1 base from J; junction bases left unmatched: 7. The CDR3 here is CATSDTRQGPNTEAFF. CDR3 in DNA: TGTGCCACCAGTGATACACGACAGGGACCGAACACTGAAGCTTTCTTT.

The chain recombines TRBV2 with TRBJ1-1; no firm D call. The germline V and J ends were trimmed by 1 base and 3 bases, with 12 bases remaining between them. Germline V lookup: CDR1 SNHLY, CDR2 FYNNEI. This CDR3 has 15 amino acids. CDR3 residues: CASSEVGLLDTEAFF. The DNA for the CDR3 is TGTGCCAGCAGTGAAGTCGGTCTCCTAGACACTGAAGCTTTCTTT. Full variable domain (outside the CDR3, taken from reference TRBV2 and TRBJ1-1): EPEVTQTPSHQVTQMGQEVILRCVPISNHLYFYWYRQILGQKVEFLVSFYNNEISEKSEIFDDQFSVERPDGSNFTLKIRSTKLEDSAMYFCASSEVGLLDTEAFFGQGTRLTVV.

The chain couples TRBV5-6 to TRBJ2-1, with D unresolved. Trimming removed 0 bases at V and 7 bases at J, with 5 bases between. Germline V gene data show CDR1 as SGHDT and CDR2 as YYEEEE. The CDR3 loop spans 12 amino acids. In DNA form, the CDR3 reads TGTGCCAGCAGCTTGGCTTGGAATGAGCAGTTCTTC. Translated, it gives CASSLAWNEQFF.

The genes are TRBV13 and TRBJ1-4; unclear D gene. CDR1 PRHDT and CDR2 FYEKMQ come from the germline V gene (reference sequence). Trimming pared 2 bases from V and 8 bases from J, leaving 9 bases between. The CDR3 is made up of 13 amino acids. In nucleotides, the CDR3 is TGTGCCAGCAGCTTATCATCCAGGGAAAAACTGTTTTTT. Residues: CASSLSSREKLFF. Combining the CDR3 with reference TRBV13 and TRBJ1-4 gives the whole variable domain AAGVIQSPRHLIKEKRETATLKCYPIPRHDTVYWYQQGPGQDPQFLISFYEKMQSDKGSIPDRFSAQQFSDYHSELNMSSLELGDSALYFCASSLSSREKLFFGSGTQLSVL.

This clonotype has just a few counts. The chain couples TRBV6-5 to TRBJ1-1; D unresolved. Trimming shortened V by 2 bases and J by 0 bases, and 7 bases separated the two germline ends. Germline-derived CDR1 and CDR2 are MNHEY and SVGAGI. The CDR3 is made up of 14 amino acids. In DNA, the CDR3 is TGTGCCAGCAGTTACGGCAGGATGAACACTGAAGCTTTCTTT. This translates into CASSYGRMNTEAFF.

The genes are TRBV12-3 or TRBV12-4 and TRBJ2-7; 8 nucleotides line up with TRBD2. The CDR3 sequence is 14 residues long. V was clipped by 1 base and J by 3 bases; unmatched bases: 2. As DNA, the CDR3 is TGTGCCAGCAGTTTAGGACTAGCGTTCTACGAGCAGTACTTC. Protein product: CASSLGLAFYEQYF.

This clonotype showed up just a few times. The rearrangement links TRBV11-1 to TRBJ2-1; D possibly corresponds to TRBD2 (5 bases). V was trimmed by 3 bases and J by 4 bases, leaving 10 bases between them. The CDR3 loop spans 14 amino acids. From germline, CDR1 is SGHAT and CDR2 FQDESV (reference sequence). CDR3 nucleotides: TGTGCCAGCAGCTTCAATCGGGGATACAATGAGCAGTTCTTC. This sequence encodes CASSFNRGYNEQFF.